The rows below give T cell receptor beta chains drawn from one sample of a study of graft-versus-host responses after intestinal transplantation. These receptors' antigens are unknown. The protocol was immunoSEQ multiplex PCR, while the TCRdb copy is restricted to in-frame clones and leaves out a portion. The sample lists 73,000 or so clones, about 90% occurring once. The material was unstimulated CD8+ T cells sorted from spleen or lymph node cells, obtained before transplant. These TCRs come from a human donor who was the organ donor for an intestinal transplant. CDR3s leave out the opening cysteine and the closing phenylalanine or tryptophan. Each record gives: V gene, clone size, CDR3 length, J gene, CDR3 protein. The size field is filled for only some rows; it gives once, few, many or a size class.

TRBV7-9,NA,12,TRBJ2-5,ASSAGTGQETQY
TRBV2,once,14,TRBJ1-6,ASSGQGLSYNSPLH
TRBV25-1,once,14,TRBJ2-3,ASSPGEGYGTDTQY
TRBV29-1,once,11,TRBJ2-1,SVEGTGGDEQF
TRBV19,NA,13,TRBJ2-1,ASSPGPLSYNEQF
TRBV5-1,NA,15,TRBJ2-1,ASSPGLAGVSYNEQF
TRBV7-8,once,14,TRBJ2-2,ASSLKSSPNTGELF
TRBV7-3,NA,13,TRBJ1-1,ASSLTAGGISEAF
TRBV28,NA,13,TRBJ2-1,ASSFPGVSYNEQF
TRBV2,NA,12,TRBJ1-3,ASSGGTGDGTIY
TRBV28,NA,11,TRBJ2-5,ASDGGLQETQY
TRBV25-1,few,10,TRBJ2-1,ASSGTGNEQF
TRBV28,once,13,TRBJ1-5,ASSLEGFGSQPQH
TRBV19,NA,10,TRBJ1-2,ASSTTGYGYT
TRBV4-1,NA,13,TRBJ1-2,ASSQAGNYSGGYT
TRBV25-1,NA,12,TRBJ2-6,ASSVGAGANVLT
TRBV7-9,NA,13,TRBJ1-6,ASSLEGAVNSPLH
TRBV19,NA,17,TRBJ1-6,ASSTGQGASSGGNSPLH
TRBV14,NA,12,TRBJ1-4,ASSLDSPNEKLF
TRBV4-2,NA,15,TRBJ2-3,ASSQVPAGGDTDTQY
TRBV7-7,NA,13,TRBJ2-3,ASSPGTGRTDTQY
TRBV5-8,once,12,TRBJ1-1,ASSLTDRYSEAF
TRBV27,NA,12,TRBJ1-6,ASSLSGVLSPLH
TRBV6-1,NA,12,TRBJ1-6,ASEPGQPNSPLH
TRBV27,NA,14,TRBJ2-1,ASSLTVTGAYNEQF
TRBV27,NA,14,TRBJ2-2,ASLKLSGTNTGELF
TRBV7-9,few,13,TRBJ1-5,ASSGPAGSNQPQH
TRBV15,NA,13,TRBJ2-4,ATQSPLKTENIQY
TRBV28,few,10,TRBJ1-6,ASSYRNSPLH
TRBV9,NA,11,TRBJ1-1,ASSVQGSTEAF
TRBV10-3,NA,15,TRBJ1-2,AISELRGRDRRNGYT
TRBV7-9,NA,12,TRBJ1-5,ASSSGQGDQPQH
TRBV4-3,NA,13,TRBJ1-2,ASSQVPGENYGYT
TRBV6-4,NA,13,TRBJ2-3,ASSDSTGSTDTQY
TRBV9,NA,13,TRBJ1-2,ASSVVAGGGYGYT
TRBV19,NA,11,TRBJ2-1,ASSMRGVGEQF
TRBV5-4,once,14,TRBJ1-2,ASSFGPGTANYGYT
TRBV7-9,few,12,TRBJ1-4,ASSRVGGNEKLF
TRBV25-1,NA,10,TRBJ2-5,ASSYRGETQY
TRBV6-5,NA,13,TRBJ1-1,ASSGDGGGKSEAF
TRBV9,NA,14,TRBJ2-2,ASSPTHSLNTGELF
TRBV30,NA,10,TRBJ1-2,AWDRGTHGYT
TRBV14,few,10,TRBJ1-2,ASSQALYGYT
TRBV7-6,NA,13,TRBJ1-1,ASSSSLGRVTEAF
TRBV6-6,few,11,TRBJ2-5,ASMQAGQETQY
TRBV2,once,13,TRBJ1-2,ASTPRGFLNYGYT
TRBV7-9,NA,11,TRBJ1-3,ASSFSGENTIY
TRBV7-6,NA,12,TRBJ2-5,ASSLSRAPETQY